This TCR beta chain was retrieved from a study of T cell responses to AZD1222 COVID-19 vaccine. Notes on this clone: Its antigen is undetermined.

CDR1 and CDR2 (germline): MNHEY, SVGAGI. Trimming took 6 bases from V and 7 from J, leaving 21 bases between them. This CDR3 has 15 residues. Study-wide results and caveats: The study found Spike-specific TCR breadth and depth rose after two AZD1222 doses. The donors showed a predominance of white British ancestry and of females, with possible underestimation of clonal diversity. Repertoires were collected only later (after the peak T cell response had occurred).

TCRdb's table, derived via immunoSEQ multiplex PCR, lists solely in-frame clones and lacks some. The sample includes roughly 150,000 clones, 80% to 95% seen only once; the top ten take roughly 1.5%. The chain recombines TRBV6-5 with TRBJ1-2; D perhaps matches TRBD1 (5 bases). The receptor comes from an adult in good health. This specimen was peripheral blood, taken on day 0 of AZD1222 vaccination. CDR3 protein: CASSLTVTSLIGYTF. The CDR3 nucleotides are TGTGCCAGCAGCTTGACAGTGACAAGCCTTATTGGCTACACCTTC.